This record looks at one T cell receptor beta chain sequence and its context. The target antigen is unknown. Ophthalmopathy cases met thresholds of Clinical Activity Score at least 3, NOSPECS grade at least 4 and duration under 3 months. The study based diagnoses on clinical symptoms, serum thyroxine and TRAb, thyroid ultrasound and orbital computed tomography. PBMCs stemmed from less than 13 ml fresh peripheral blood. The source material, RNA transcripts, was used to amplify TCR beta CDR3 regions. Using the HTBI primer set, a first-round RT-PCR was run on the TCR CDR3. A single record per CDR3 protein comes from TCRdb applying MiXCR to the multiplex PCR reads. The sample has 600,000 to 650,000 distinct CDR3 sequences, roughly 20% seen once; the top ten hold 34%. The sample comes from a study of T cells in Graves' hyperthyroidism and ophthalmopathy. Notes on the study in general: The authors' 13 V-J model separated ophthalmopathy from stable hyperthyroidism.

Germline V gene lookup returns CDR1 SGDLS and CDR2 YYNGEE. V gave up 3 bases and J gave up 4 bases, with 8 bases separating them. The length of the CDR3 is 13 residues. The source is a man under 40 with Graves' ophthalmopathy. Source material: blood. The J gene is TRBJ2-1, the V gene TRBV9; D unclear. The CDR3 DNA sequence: TGTGCCAGCAGCGCCTACGATTACAATGAGCAGTTCTTC. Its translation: CASSAYDYNEQFF. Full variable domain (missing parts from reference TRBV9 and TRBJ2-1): DSGVTQTPKHLITATGQRVTLRCSPRSGDLSVYWYQQSLDQGLQFLIQYYNGEERAKGNILERFSAQQFPDLHSELNLSSLELGDSALYFCASSAYDYNEQFFGPGTRLTVL.